These T cell receptor beta chains were read from a single sample in a study of CD8+CD57+ T cells in acquired aplastic anemia. TCRdb processed the reads anew with MiXCR; each CDR3 protein has one entry. The data hold 100,000 to 150,000 distinct CDR3 sequences, with around 50% observed a single time. The sequencing input was sorted CD4+, CD8+, or CD8+CD57+ T cells (not recorded which) from PBMCs. These receptors all stem from a human donor in good health, serving as a control. Each CDR3 is given with its conserved first and last residue. A D gene is named only where the DNA matches it firmly. Only some rows state a clone size, as once, few, many or a class for expanded clones.

length	V	D	size	J	CDR3	DNA
15	TRBV24-1	.	.	TRBJ1-1	CATSDYVRAPTEAFF	TGTGCCACCAGTGATTACGTCCGGGCGCCGACTGAAGCTTTCTTT
14	TRBV9	.	many	TRBJ1-1	CASSDTWKNTEAFF	TGTGCCAGCAGCGACACCTGGAAGAACACTGAAGCTTTCTTT
17	TRBV5-1	TRBD1	.	TRBJ1-1	CASSSRQGSGVNTEAFF	TGCGCCAGCAGCTCTCGACAGGGAAGTGGGGTGAACACTGAAGCTTTCTTT
16	TRBV6-1	TRBD1	once	TRBJ2-7	CASSQVGTGGRYEQYF	TGTGCCAGCAGTCAAGTAGGGACAGGGGGCCGGTACGAGCAGTACTTC
20	TRBV20-1	TRBD2	.	TRBJ2-7	CSARPPGLAGGPSESYEQYF	TGCAGTGCTAGGCCACCGGGACTAGCGGGGGGGCCCTCCGAATCCTACGAGCAGTACTTC
12	TRBV7-2	.	many	TRBJ2-3	CASSFNTDTQYF	TGTGCCAGCAGCTTCAACACAGATACGCAGTATTTT
14	TRBV25-1	.	many	TRBJ2-7	CASSEYRAFYEQYF	TGTGCCAGCAGTGAATATAGAGCGTTCTACGAGCAGTACTTC
15	TRBV15	TRBD1	.	TRBJ2-7	CATSSTGARSYEQYF	TGTGCCACCAGCAGCACAGGGGCAAGGTCCTACGAGCAGTACTTC
15	TRBV25-1	.	.	TRBJ1-6	CASSEYRQNNSPLHF	TGTGCCAGCAGTGAATATAGGCAGAACAATTCACCCCTCCACTTT
15	TRBV29-1	TRBD2	.	TRBJ2-7	CSVERASGGNYEQYF	TGCAGCGTTGAAAGGGCTAGCGGGGGAAACTACGAGCAGTACTTC
16	TRBV11-2	TRBD1	few	TRBJ1-1	CASSPWGTGGDTEAFF	TGTGCCAGCAGCCCCTGGGGCACAGGGGGGGACACTGAAGCTTTCTTT
14	TRBV20-1	.	many	TRBJ1-2	CSARAASGAGGYTF	TGCAGTGCTAGAGCTGCCTCAGGAGCTGGGGGCTACACCTTC
13	TRBV7-9	.	.	TRBJ1-1	CASSSEGSPEAFF	TGTGCCAGCAGCTCGGAAGGCAGCCCTGAAGCTTTCTTT
16	TRBV19	TRBD2	many	TRBJ2-1	CASSTLAGGPYNEQFF	TGTGCCAGTAGTACCCTAGCGGGGGGCCCGTACAATGAGCAGTTCTTC
15	TRBV20-1	TRBD2	.	TRBJ2-7	CSARDPSGGSEEQYF	TGCAGTGCTAGAGACCCCAGCGGGGGATCTGAAGAGCAGTACTTC
14	TRBV18	.	.	TRBJ1-5	CASSRQGNTDTQHF	TGTGCCAGCTCGCGCCAGGGAAACACAGATACGCAGCATTTT
15	TRBV2	.	few	TRBJ1-1	CASNPPEGKNTEAFF	TGTGCCAGCAACCCCCCAGAGGGAAAGAACACTGAAGCTTTCTTT
13	TRBV28	TRBD2	many	TRBJ2-7	CASRRGSDYEQYF	TGTGCCAGCCGGCGGGGGTCTGACTACGAGCAGTACTTC
16	TRBV2	.	many	TRBJ1-3	CARSTVEGSGGNTIYF	TGTGCCAGGTCCACAGTTGAAGGCTCCGGAGGAAACACCATATATTTT
12	TRBV29-1	TRBD1	.	TRBJ2-7	CSVDLGQGREYF	TGCAGCGTTGATCTGGGACAGGGTCGGGAGTACTTC
12	TRBV2	.	.	TRBJ2-7	CASSTVVYEQYF	TGTGCCAGCAGTACAGTTGTCTACGAGCAGTACTTC
12	TRBV24-1	.	few	TRBJ2-3	CATSDRADTQYF	TGTGCCACCAGTGACAGGGCAGATACGCAGTATTTT
14	TRBV15	.	once	TRBJ1-3	CATSRDQTGNTIYF	TGTGCCACCAGCAGAGATCAAACAGGAAACACCATATATTTT
15	TRBV20-1	TRBD1	.	TRBJ2-2	CSARPGQARTGELFF	TGCAGTGCTAGGCCGGGACAGGCAAGAACCGGGGAGCTGTTTTTT
17	TRBV4-1	.	many	TRBJ1-2	CASSQEGAPGANYGYTF	TGCGCCAGCAGCCAAGAGGGGGCCCCAGGGGCTAACTATGGCTACACCTTC
13	TRBV20-1	.	many	TRBJ2-7	CSTTTLNSYEQYF	TGCAGTACTACGACACTTAACTCCTACGAGCAGTACTTC
13	TRBV7-7	.	.	TRBJ2-2	CASSLEGSEEPFF	TGTGCCAGCAGCTTAGAGGGATCCGAGGAGCCGTTTTTT
12	TRBV19	.	.	TRBJ2-7	CATSQGGHEQYF	TGTGCCACCTCCCAGGGGGGCCACGAGCAGTACTTC
17	TRBV20-1	TRBD1	many	TRBJ2-1	CSATGTGGLGAGNEQFF	TGCAGTGCTACCGGGACAGGGGGCCTTGGGGCGGGCAATGAGCAGTTCTTC
15	TRBV5-1	TRBD1	.	TRBJ1-1	CASSLRQGVGTEAFF	TGCGCCAGCAGCTTGAGACAGGGGGTAGGCACTGAAGCTTTCTTT
14	TRBV10-3	TRBD1	few	TRBJ1-2	CAIKGQGADYGYTF	TGTGCCATAAAGGGTCAGGGGGCGGACTATGGCTACACCTTC
12	TRBV29-1	.	.	TRBJ2-5	CSVRTGGETQYF	TGCAGCGTTCGGACCGGGGGTGAGACCCAGTACTTC
15	TRBV5-1	.	.	TRBJ2-7	CASSVGQTRSYEQYF	TGCGCCAGCAGCGTAGGACAGACCCGCTCCTACGAGCAGTACTTC
15	TRBV5-1	.	.	TRBJ1-5	CASSLVPGMNQPQHF	TGCGCCAGCAGCTTGGTGCCAGGGATGAACCAGCCCCAGCATTTT
16	TRBV7-6	TRBD2	.	TRBJ2-7	CASSHLAGGRYYEQYF	TGTGCCAGCAGCCACCTAGCGGGGGGGCGATACTACGAGCAGTACTTC
12	TRBV24-1	.	.	TRBJ1-2	CGTSDQQRGYTF	TGTGGCACCAGTGACCAACAGAGGGGCTACACCTTC
13	TRBV2	.	.	TRBJ2-1	CASRDSTYNEQFF	TGTGCCAGCCGGGACTCTACGTACAATGAGCAGTTCTTC
15	TRBV11-2	TRBD1	.	TRBJ2-7	CATSQRGQLSYEQYF	TGTGCCACAAGTCAAAGGGGACAGCTCTCCTACGAGCAGTACTTC
17	TRBV13	TRBD2	.	TRBJ2-7	CASSPTRLTSGSNEQYF	TGTGCCAGCAGCCCGACCCGCTTGACTAGCGGGAGTAACGAGCAGTACTTC
12	TRBV29-1	.	.	TRBJ1-1	CSGGRVNTEAFF	TGCAGCGGGGGGCGGGTAAACACTGAAGCTTTCTTT
14	TRBV7-9	TRBD1	.	TRBJ2-7	CASSPPGQSSEQYF	TGTGCCAGCAGCCCCCCGGGACAGAGCTCCGAGCAGTACTTC
14	TRBV10-3	.	many	TRBJ2-7	CAISEPDRAYEQYF	TGTGCCATCAGTGAACCAGACAGAGCCTACGAGCAGTACTTC
17	TRBV19	TRBD1	.	TRBJ1-1	CASSHGQGASVGTEAFF	TGTGCCAGTAGTCACGGACAGGGGGCTTCGGTAGGCACTGAAGCTTTCTTT
17	TRBV7-4	.	many	TRBJ1-4	CASSPRMRDHTNEKLFF	TGTGCCAGCAGCCCGCGAATGAGGGATCACACTAATGAAAAACTGTTTTTT
13	TRBV3-1	.	many	TRBJ1-2	CASSLRQSYGYTF	TGTGCCAGCAGCCTTAGACAAAGCTATGGCTACACCTTC
14	TRBV2	.	.	TRBJ1-5	CASNRGGTGQPQHF	TGTGCCAGCAATCGTGGTGGTACAGGACAGCCCCAGCATTTT
14	TRBV10-2	.	.	TRBJ2-3	CASSDWGNADTQYF	TGCGCCAGCAGTGACTGGGGCAACGCAGATACGCAGTATTTT
11	TRBV19	.	.	TRBJ2-7	CASSSAGEQYF	TGTGCCAGTAGTAGCGCGGGGGAGCAGTACTTC
15	TRBV29-1	TRBD1	many	TRBJ1-1	CSVEGIQGMNTEAFF	TGCAGCGTTGAAGGGATACAGGGGATGAACACTGAAGCTTTCTTT
16	TRBV20-1	TRBD1	.	TRBJ1-6	CSARGDPGQGASPLHF	TGCAGTGCTAGAGGGGATCCGGGACAGGGGGCTTCACCCCTCCACTTT
11	TRBV19	.	many	TRBJ2-4	CASSMKNIQYF	TGTGCCAGTAGTATGAAAAACATTCAGTACTTC
14	TRBV3-2	.	many	TRBJ1-4	CASSQSGGREKLFF	TGTGCCAGCAGCCAGTCAGGGGGACGCGAAAAACTGTTTTTT
17	TRBV6-1	.	many	TRBJ1-5	CASTRDRVRGDAQPQHF	TGTGCCAGCACCAGGGATCGAGTACGGGGTGACGCTCAGCCCCAGCATTTT
14	TRBV19	.	few	TRBJ2-2	CASSVHMNTGELFF	TGTGCCAGTAGTGTTCATATGAACACCGGGGAGCTGTTTTTT